This TCR beta chain was identified during a study of identifying expanded T cells in peripheral blood. Regarding the study as a whole: Technical replicates showed about 1.1 changed clones; approximately two weeks roughly 16; four weeks 19. Clone count variance between roughly 2-week samples rose with total template count.

For this clone: Its antigen is currently unknown.

No infections or other immune events were documented during collection. Sequencing used immunoSEQ multiplex PCR; TCRdb keeps in-frame clones, though not all of them. This sample has about 94,000 clones, with 88% found just once. The CDR3 is 17 residues long. The trim removed 2 bases at V and 2 bases at J, leaving 7 bases unmatched. Germline V CDR1 and CDR2: SGHAT, FQDESV (reference sequence). The origin of this receptor is a person aged 18 to 75 in good health. This chain joins TRBV11-1 and TRBJ2-7; the match to TRBD2 covers 12 bases. Input material: blood. CDR3 residues: CASSLTQTSGGTYEQYF. In nucleotides, the CDR3 is TGTGCCAGCAGCTTAACCCAGACTAGCGGGGGAACCTACGAGCAGTACTTC.